This entry lists 18 T cell receptor beta chains sequenced from one sample in a study of vaccination and CD4 T cells after COVID-19. Their antigens remain unidentified. As to treatment: approximately 11-day PBMC culture with coronavirus spike peptide pools or control peptides (ViraFEST assay). Pre-COVID-19 pandemic sampling (2011-2018) yielded the unexposed donor's CD4+ T cells. Oncomine TCR Beta short-read sequencing was applied to DNA from cultured CD4+ T cells. TCRdb recomputed calls from the PCR reads with MiXCR, one row per CDR3 protein. The sample consists of 2,400 or so distinct CDR3 sequences, about a fifth of them appearing once. The sequencing sample was made of CD4+ T cells from blood, cultured in vitro. Receptor source: a human donor in good health.

The rearrangement links TRBV20-1 to TRBJ2-7, with 8 bases matching TRBD2. The germline gives CDR1 DFQATT, CDR2 SNEGSKA (reference sequence). This CDR3 has 12 residues. The trim removed 3 bases at V and 2 bases at J, leaving 0 bases unmatched. The DNA of the CDR3 is TGCAGTGCTAGCGGGGGGGCCTACGAGCAGTACTTC. As protein: CSASGGAYEQYF.

This clonotype appeared a few times. The chain carries TRBV5-1 and TRBJ1-5, with D unresolved. V was trimmed by 6 bases and J by 5 bases, leaving 21 bases between them. Germline V gene lookup returns CDR1 SGHRS and CDR2 YFSETQ. The CDR3 has 16 residues. The CDR3 nucleotides are TGCGCCAGCATGAAGGGTACCTTACAACCTTATCAGCCCCAGCATTTT. It codes for CASMKGTLQPYQPQHF. The variable domain in full, completed from reference TRBV5-1 and TRBJ1-5, reads KAGVTQTPRYLIKTRGQQVTLSCSPISGHRSVSWYQQTPGQGLQFLFEYFSETQRNKGNFPGRFSGRQFSNSRSEMNVSTLELGDSALYLCASMKGTLQPYQPQHFGDGTRLSIL.

CDR3 coding DNA: TGCGCCAGCAGCCTAATCCTTAACAGGTCGGGAGGCTACACCTTC. Translating gives CASSLILNRSGGYTF. The V and J genes are TRBV4-3 and TRBJ1-2; D might be TRBD1 (5 bases). The CDR3 contains 15 residues. CDR1 and CDR2 from the germline V gene are LGHNA and YSLEER. V lost 4 bases and J lost 8, with 20 bases in between.

This clonotype has a handful of counts. The V gene is TRBV28, the J gene TRBJ1-2; possible D gene TRBD1, 5 bases. Trimming shortened V by 7 bases and J by 6 bases, and 18 bases separated the two germline ends. This CDR3 spans 14 amino acids. The V gene's germline CDR1 is MDHEN and CDR2 SYDVKM. The CDR3 DNA reads TGTGCCAGCAACCCCCCGGGACGGCCTAATGGCTACACCTTC. It translates to CASNPPGRPNGYTF.

The chain has TRBV2 and TRBJ2-1; 7 positions match TRBD1. The CDR3 has 15 amino acids. In germline, CDR1 is SNHLY, CDR2 FYNNEI. The V gene end was trimmed by 5 bases and the J gene end by 4 bases; junction bases not matched to a gene: 8. The CDR3 spells CASSSRDSFYNEQFF. DNA of the CDR3: TGTGCCAGCAGTTCCCGGGACAGTTTTTACAATGAGCAGTTCTTC.

The J gene is TRBJ2-3, the V gene TRBV28; D is possibly TRBD2 (6 bases). The germline V and J ends were trimmed by 10 bases and 1 base, with 9 bases remaining between them. From germline, CDR1 is MDHEN and CDR2 SYDVKM. This CDR3 has 12 residues. The CDR3 sequence: CATWGGTDTQYF. The CDR3 DNA reads TGTGCCACCTGGGGGGGCACAGATACGCAGTATTTT.

The rearrangement joins TRBV25-1 to TRBJ1-3; D is unclear. CDR3 size: 17 residues. Trimming removed 1 base from V and 1 base from J, with 14 bases in between. The V gene's germline CDR1 is MGHDK and CDR2 SYGVNS. CDR3 DNA sequence: TGTGCCAGCAGTGAATCCCTAGCTGGTCTATCTGGAAACACCATATATTTT. Translated: CASSESLAGLSGNTIYF.

The sample holds a few counts of this clonotype. V gene TRBV19 combines with J gene TRBJ2-5; no reliable D call. Per germline, CDR1 LNHDA and CDR2 SQIVND (reference sequence). This CDR3 spans 11 amino acids. With 4 bases removed from V and 6 bases from J, the gap between germline ends came to 6 bases. This CDR3 reads CASSNAKTQYF. The CDR3 bases are TGTGCCAGTAGTAACGCGAAGACCCAGTACTTC.

This clonotype was seen more than once but under ten times. J is TRBJ1-5 and V is TRBV30; D gene unclear. CDR3 length: 14 amino acids. Trimming cost V 0 bases and J 7 bases, with 13 bases left between them. Germline loops: CDR1 GTSNPN, CDR2 SVGIG (reference sequence). CDR3 residues: CAWSVLGGEQPQHF. As DNA, the CDR3 is TGTGCCTGGAGTGTACTGGGAGGAGAACAGCCCCAGCATTTT.

V gene TRBV6-1 combines with J gene TRBJ2-3; 10 nucleotides match TRBD2. V shed 7 bases and J 4 bases; nucleotides not matched to a gene: 5. CDR3 length: 14 residues. Germline V gene data show CDR1 as MNHNS and CDR2 as SASEGT. The CDR3 loop reads CASTQRGGSDTQYF. CDR3 bases: TGTGCCAGCACCCAGCGGGGGGGATCAGATACGCAGTATTTT.

The rearrangement links TRBV28 to TRBJ2-1; D is ambiguous. Trimming cost V 5 bases and J 12 bases, with 23 bases left between them. The germline V gene encodes CDR1 MDHEN and CDR2 SYDVKM. The CDR3 runs to 15 residues. Here the CDR3 DNA reads TGTGCCAGCAGTGCCCTAACGGACGTTCGCCAGTGGCAGTTCTTC. It specifies CASSALTDVRQWQFF.

The chain combines TRBV6-1 with TRBJ1-4; TRBD1 might be the D (6 bases). CDR1 is MNHNS, CDR2 SASEGT, per germline. Trimming left V 6 bases short and J 6 bases short, with 11 bases between. CDR3 length: 13 residues. In DNA, the CDR3 is TGTGCCAGCAGGACAGGCTCCTATGAAAAACTGTTTTTT. Protein product: CASRTGSYEKLFF.

This clonotype has more than one count but fewer than ten. This sequence joins TRBV6-1 and TRBJ2-5; 10 nucleotides align to TRBD2. The V segment lost 1 base and the J segment 4 bases; nucleotides outside the gene matches: 9. The CDR3 has 17 residues. Germline V gene sequence: CDR1 MNHNS, CDR2 SASEGT. The DNA for the CDR3 is TGTGCCAGCAGTGAAGTGGGGGCTAGCGGGAGTCGAGAGACCCAGTACTTC. Its protein product is CASSEVGASGSRETQYF.

The chain uses TRBV5-1 and TRBJ2-3; a weak D match, TRBD2 (5 bases). Trimming pared 0 bases from V and 5 bases from J, leaving 10 bases between. CDR1 and CDR2 (germline): SGHRS, YFSETQ. The CDR3 covers 14 residues. CDR3 sequence: CASSLGLAKDTQYF. Here the CDR3 DNA reads TGCGCCAGCAGCTTGGGGCTAGCAAAAGATACGCAGTATTTT.

This rearrangement joins TRBV4-1 to TRBJ2-3; 15 bases fit TRBD2. Germline-derived CDR1 and CDR2 are MGHRA and YSYEKL. The V gene end was trimmed by 2 bases and the J gene end by 4 bases; junction bases not matched to a gene: 10. This CDR3 is built from 19 residues. The CDR3 loop is CASSQPGLAGGHRPDTQYF. The CDR3 nucleotides read TGCGCCAGCAGCCAACCGGGACTAGCGGGAGGCCACCGCCCAGATACGCAGTATTTT.

The rearrangement links TRBV7-2 to TRBJ1-5; no clear D. The CDR3 sequence is 13 residues long. CDR1 is SGHTA, CDR2 FQGNSA, per germline. V gave up 3 bases and J gave up 4 bases, with 7 bases separating them. CDR3 sequence reads: CASSFTENQPQHF. The CDR3 nucleotides are TGTGCCAGCAGCTTCACAGAAAATCAGCCCCAGCATTTT.

The chain carries TRBV9 and TRBJ2-1; TRBD2 matches 11 bases. CDR3 length: 17 residues. Trimming took 0 bases from V and 3 from J; bases not matched to a gene: 5. Germline V gene lookup returns CDR1 SGDLS and CDR2 YYNGEE. The CDR3 region is CASSVATGTSGYNEQFF. The CDR3 DNA sequence: TGTGCCAGCAGCGTAGCTACAGGGACTAGCGGCTACAATGAGCAGTTCTTC. The full variable domain, with the rest looked up from reference TRBV9 and TRBJ2-1, is DSGVTQTPKHLITATGQRVTLRCSPRSGDLSVYWYQQSLDQGLQFLIQYYNGEERAKGNILERFSAQQFPDLHSELNLSSLELGDSALYFCASSVATGTSGYNEQFFGPGTRLTVL.

As regards this clonotype: This may come from a read error, since a much larger clone is one base off. V is TRBV20-1 and J is TRBJ2-1, with 8 bases fitting TRBD2. This CDR3 region has 15 residues. Unmatched junction bases numbered 8, after V lost 6 bases and J lost 1 base. In germline, CDR1 is DFQATT, CDR2 SNEGSKA (reference sequence). The DNA for the CDR3 is TGCAGTGCGAGACCGGGACTAGAGTCCTACAATGAGCAGTTCTTC. This translates into CSARPGLESYNEQFF.